The present entry profiles one T cell receptor (beta chain) with its context. The sample is drawn from a study of CD8 T cells in Susac syndrome. A quantity of roughly 0.5 to 1 ug RNA underwent reverse transcription using random hexamers. The method of amplification for TCR beta CDR3 was immunoSEQ multiplex PCR, covering 54 Vbeta and 13 Jbeta. MiXCR, applied by TCRdb to the immunoSEQ multiplex PCR reads, yields one record per CDR3 protein. The sample lists 330,000 or so distinct CDR3 sequences, around 89% occurring once. V lost 7 bases to trimming and J lost 5 bases, with 23 bases between them. The germline V gene encodes CDR1 MNHEY and CDR2 SMNVEV (reference sequence). The CDR3 has 17 amino acids. Blood CD8+ and CD4+ T cells underwent high-throughput TCR beta sequencing. Negative magnetic isolation gave CD8+ and CD4+ cells; FACS enriched CD8+ TEMRA.

The source material was CD8+ T cells from PBMCs. The sequence was obtained from a human donor with multiple sclerosis. This chain joins TRBV27 and TRBJ2-2; a possible D gene is TRBD2 (6 bases). CDR3 coding DNA: TGTGCCAGCACCCCGGGTGGGGGGTGGACACCAACCGGGGAGCTGTTTTTT. It translates to CASTPGGGWTPTGELFF.